This TCR beta chain was found in a study of CD8+CD57+ T cells in acquired aplastic anemia. In patients chosen for sequencing, flow cytometry had shown CD8+CD57+ cell expansion. Every patient was diagnosed with severe acquired aplastic anemia. Germline V lookup: CDR1 DFQATT, CDR2 SNEGSKA (reference sequence). There are 14 residues in the CDR3. Trimming removed 6 bases at V and 1 base at J, with 14 bases between. CDR3 and TCR beta VDJ profiling relied on a genomic DNA template. MiXCR was run by TCRdb on the reads, yielding one entry per CDR3 protein. The table shows 160,000 or so distinct CDR3 sequences, with about 45% occurring only once.

V is TRBV20-1 and J is TRBJ2-3; D is possibly TRBD1 or TRBD2 (5 bases each). This TCR derives from a human donor with aplastic anemia. Sequenced material: sorted CD4+, CD8+, or CD8+CD57+ T cells (not recorded which) from PBMCs. The CDR3 DNA is TGCAGTGCAAGGGACCAGATCGGCACAGATACGCAGTATTTT. This sequence encodes CSARDQIGTDTQYF.